This T cell receptor beta chain comes out of a study of blood T cell repertoires in COVID-19. Overall study: Collection of acute and convalescent COVID-19 samples took place in the United States, Italy and Spain. In each case, the material was cDNA or gDNA derived from T cells, B-cell-depleted T cells, or PBMCs.

V was clipped by 3 bases and J by 0 bases; unmatched bases: 6. From germline, CDR1 is SGHNT and CDR2 YYREEE (reference sequence). The CDR3 covers 16 residues. Original processing methods: Counts of nucleated cells, estimated from reference gene primer amplification, were obtained. The repertoire was sequenced with immunoSEQ multiplex PCR; TCRdb's copy has only in-frame clones and lacks some. V, J and clone size are taken as reported in that table, and D and trimming were inferred from the DNA itself. This table holds hundreds of thousands of clones, 75% to 90% found once. Enrollment of patients from Seattle took place during active infection, with longitudinal follow-up.

The source is a man between 18 and 35 years old with COVID-19, enrolled during active disease. J is TRBJ2-1 and V is TRBV5-4, with 7 positions matching TRBD2. Sample: peripheral blood. The DNA of the CDR3 is TGTGCCAGCAGCTCTAGCGGAGGAGGCTCCTACAATGAGCAGTTCTTC. It encodes CASSSSGGGSYNEQFF.